The 20 T cell receptor beta chains listed next were all sequenced from one sample in a study of blood T cell repertoires in COVID-19. TCRdb's table, derived via immunoSEQ multiplex PCR, lists solely in-frame clones and lacks some. Altogether approximately 230,000 clones are present, roughly 88% being singletons, with the ten largest covering roughly 6.3%. The source material was peripheral blood. These receptors were collected from a woman younger than 45 with COVID-19, enrolled during active disease.

The chain carries TRBV18 and TRBJ2-2; D gene ambiguous. The CDR3 has 16 residues. V lost 0 bases and J 3 bases, leaving 11 bases between the germline ends. In germline, CDR1 is KGHSH, CDR2 LQKENI. The CDR3 is CASSPPRPADTGELFF. The CDR3 nucleotides read TGTGCCAGCTCACCACCGAGACCGGCGGACACCGGGGAGCTGTTTTTT.

In its sample, this clone was seen once. The chain carries TRBV27 and TRBJ2-7; 11 bases align to TRBD1. Trimming took 3 bases from V and 1 from J; bases not matched to a gene: 2. The CDR3 runs 15 residues. Looked up from germline, CDR1 is MNHEY and CDR2 is SMNVEV (reference sequence). CDR3: CASSFGTGGSYEQYF. The CDR3 DNA follows: TGTGCCAGCAGTTTCGGGACAGGGGGGTCCTACGAGCAGTACTTC.

The V call is TRBV15, the J call TRBJ1-4; 7 positions match TRBD1. CDR1 and CDR2 (germline): LNHNV, YYDKDF (reference sequence). J gave up 4 bases and V 4 bases, and 6 bases lay outside the gene matches. The CDR3 extends over 15 amino acids. This chain's CDR3 is CATSIDRALNEKLFF. As DNA, the CDR3 is TGTGCCACCAGCATCGACAGGGCCCTTAATGAAAAACTGTTTTTT.

This clone was seen more than once but under ten times. The chain links TRBV7-2 to TRBJ2-5; 7 positions match TRBD2. Trimming removed 2 bases from V and 0 bases from J; junction bases left unmatched: 6. The CDR3 extends over 16 amino acids. Germline CDR1 reads SGHTA; CDR2 reads FQGNSA. The CDR3 is CASSLLRGKYQETQYF. DNA of the CDR3: TGTGCCAGCAGCTTATTGCGGGGGAAGTACCAAGAGACCCAGTACTTC.

The V call is TRBV28, the J call TRBJ2-1, with 9 nucleotides matching TRBD1. The CDR3 extends over 16 amino acids. The J segment lost 3 bases and the V segment lost 6 bases, leaving 9 bases of the junction unmatched. From germline, CDR1 is MDHEN and CDR2 SYDVKM. For the CDR3, the DNA is TGTGCCAGCAGGGCTTGGGGACAGGGCTTCTACAATGAGCAGTTCTTC. Residues: CASRAWGQGFYNEQFF.

The rearrangement uses TRBV6-2 or TRBV6-3 and TRBJ1-2; 7 bases map to TRBD1. V shed 2 bases, J shed 0 bases, and the junction held 12 bases outside the gene matches. CDR3 length equals 18 residues. Per the germline V gene, CDR1 is MNHEY and CDR2 is SVGEGT. Here the CDR3 reads CASSYLGQAQGTNYGYTF. DNA for the CDR3: TGTGCCAGCAGTTACCTCGGACAGGCTCAAGGTACTAACTATGGCTACACCTTC.

This chain's CDR3 is CASSRTQETGSNGYTF. The DNA for the CDR3 is TGTGCCAGCAGTCGGACGCAAGAGACAGGGAGTAATGGCTACACCTTC. This sequence joins TRBV6-6 and TRBJ1-2; 7 bases map to TRBD1. CDR1 MNHNY and CDR2 SVGAGI come from the germline V gene (reference sequence). The CDR3 sequence is 16 residues long. Losses at the gene ends were 5 bases for V and 6 bases for J; bases not matched to a gene: 15.

This clone was seen a single time. This sequence joins TRBV10-3 and TRBJ2-7; D is possibly TRBD2 (6 bases). V lost 0 bases and J 9 bases, leaving 12 bases between the germline ends. CDR3 size: 13 residues. Germline lookup yields CDR1 ENHRY and CDR2 SYGVKD. The CDR3, as DNA: TGTGCCATCAGTGAGTCGAGGGACTCTGGGCAGTACGTC. It yields the protein CAISESRDSGQYV.

This clone turned up a few times. CDR3 sequence: CASSQVSQGAERGYTF. The CDR3 DNA reads TGCGCCAGCAGCCAGGTCTCACAGGGGGCGGAACGTGGCTACACCTTC. This chain connects TRBV4-1 to TRBJ1-2, with 9 bases fitting TRBD1. CDR3 length: 16 residues. J lost 7 bases, V lost 3 bases, and 12 bases had no gene match. Germline loops: CDR1 MGHRA, CDR2 YSYEKL.

The chain couples TRBV7-2 to TRBJ1-2, with D perhaps matching TRBD1 (5 bases). CDR1 is SGHTA, CDR2 FQGNSA, per germline. The CDR3 is made up of 14 amino acids. V was shortened by 1 base and J by 4 bases, with 10 bases between the two germline ends. CDR3 residues: CASSLDRNFYGYTF. In DNA, the CDR3 is TGTGCCAGCAGCTTAGACAGGAACTTCTATGGCTACACCTTC.

The chain joins TRBV4-1 to TRBJ1-3; tentative D call: TRBD1 (5 bases). The germline V and J ends were trimmed by 0 bases and 0 bases, with 6 bases remaining between them. CDR3 length equals 15 residues. The germline gives CDR1 MGHRA, CDR2 YSYEKL. The DNA for the CDR3 is TGCGCCAGCAGCCAAGATAGGGGCTCTGGAAACACCATATATTTT. The encoded protein is CASSQDRGSGNTIYF.

The chain links TRBV3-1 (or the pseudogene TRBV3-2) to TRBJ1-2; maybe TRBD1 (6 bases). CDR1 LGHDT and CDR2 YNNKEL come from the germline V gene (reference sequence). V gave up 6 bases and J gave up 6 bases, with 14 bases separating them. The CDR3 extends over 13 amino acids. The CDR3 is CASRLQGLDGYTF. The CDR3 DNA reads TGTGCCAGCAGGCTACAGGGTTTGGATGGCTACACCTTC.

V usage is TRBV11-3 and J usage is TRBJ2-2, with TRBD2 matching 7 bases. V was clipped by 5 bases and J by 1 base; unmatched bases: 7. Germline V gene data show CDR1 as SGHNT and CDR2 as YENEEA. The CDR3 is 16 residues long. The CDR3 DNA reads as TGTGCCAGCAGCACCCAGCGGGATAGGAACACCGGGGAGCTGTTTTTT. Translating gives CASSTQRDRNTGELFF.

Of note for this clone: Other DNA sequences in this specimen translate into the identical CDR3. The rearrangement joins TRBV7-9 to TRBJ2-3; D is possibly TRBD2 (5 bases). The CDR3 contains 14 residues. Germline CDR1 reads SEHNR; CDR2 reads FQNEAQ (reference sequence). V was shortened by 1 base and J by 2 bases, with 7 bases between the two germline ends. CDR3 nucleotide sequence: TGTGCCAGCAGCTTAGAAGCGGACACAGATACGCAGTATTTT. Its translation is CASSLEADTDTQYF.

The CDR3 DNA reads TGTGCCAGCAGCTTTGGCCACAATGAGCAGTTCTTC. This sequence encodes CASSFGHNEQFF. The chain couples TRBV11-3 to TRBJ2-1; no reliable D call. In germline, CDR1 is SGHNT, CDR2 YENEEA. Between the trimmed V and J ends, which lost 3 bases and 5 bases, there was a span of 5 bases. The CDR3 has 12 amino acids.

The CDR3 loop is CASSKANQGGGNVLTF. The CDR3 DNA follows: TGTGCCAGCAGCAAAGCAAACCAGGGTGGAGGGAACGTCCTGACTTTC. The rearrangement links TRBV21-1 to TRBJ2-6; the tabulated D call, TRBD2, remains unverified against the DNA. TRBV21-1 has pseudogene status. This CDR3 has 16 amino acids.

The V and J genes are TRBV5-1 and TRBJ2-5; 12 nucleotides match TRBD1. Unmatched junction bases numbered 10, after V lost 0 bases and J lost 4 bases. The CDR3 contains 18 residues. Germline-derived CDR1 and CDR2 are SGHRS and YFSETQ. The CDR3: CASSLAGAGTGGRETQYF. For the CDR3, the DNA is TGCGCCAGCAGCTTGGCCGGGGCCGGGACAGGGGGCCGAGAGACCCAGTACTTC.

V is TRBV5-6 and J is TRBJ2-5; 10 bases fit TRBD2. CDR1 and CDR2 from the germline V gene are SGHDT and YYEEEE. This CDR3 is built from 17 residues. Trimming at V came to 2 bases and at J to 2 bases, leaving 9 bases not matched to a gene. The CDR3 sequence: CASSLGSGRRSQETQYF. DNA for the CDR3: TGTGCCAGCAGCTTAGGTAGCGGGAGGCGTTCGCAAGAGACCCAGTACTTC.

The chain couples TRBV21-1 to TRBJ2-7; TRBD2 was called by the table and not checked on the DNA. TRBV21-1 is a documented pseudogene. CDR3 size: 14 residues. The CDR3: CASSTIESSYEQYF. In DNA, the CDR3 is TGTGCCAGCAGCACAATCGAGAGCTCCTACGAGCAGTACTTC.

The chain employs TRBV18 and TRBJ2-7; the D is unclear. The CDR3 contains 13 residues. V lost 5 bases to trimming and J lost 5 bases, with 13 bases between them. Germline CDR1 is KGHSH and CDR2 is LQKENI. In nucleotides, the CDR3 is TGTGCCAGCTCAGGTGTTAGTGGAGACGAGCAGTACTTC. Translated, it gives CASSGVSGDEQYF.